This T cell receptor beta chain was sequenced in a study of T cell repertoires in cytomegalovirus infection. Study summary: As its CMV epitopes, the study selected recently identified HLA-C-restricted and well-studied HLA-B-restricted targets. Study conclusions and caveats: Cumulative frequency (of public TCR beta family members) identified carriers of CMV plus the relevant HLA. Within the response measured ex vivo, HLA-C-restricted CMV-specific TCR beta clonotypes were dominant.

TCRdb analysed the reads with MiXCR anew, one entry per CDR3 protein. The sample lists approximately 280,000 distinct CDR3 sequences; 20% to 25% were seen once. This clonotype was counted a few times. Its antigen is as yet unknown. Germline values: CDR1 SQVTM, CDR2 ANQGSEA. The V segment lost 5 bases and the J segment 5 bases; nucleotides outside the gene matches: 8. This CDR3 spans 13 amino acids. This specimen was cultured PBMCs, taken from culture after CMV antigen stimulation. The chain carries TRBV29-1 and TRBJ2-5; 7 bases are a match to TRBD2. The sequence came from a human donor in good health (CMV status not recorded). Some clones in this sample may be carry-over from other donors' samples. CDR3 nucleotide sequence: TGCAGCGTTCCCACGACCGGGGGGGAGACCCAGTACTTC. Translated, it gives CSVPTTGGETQYF.